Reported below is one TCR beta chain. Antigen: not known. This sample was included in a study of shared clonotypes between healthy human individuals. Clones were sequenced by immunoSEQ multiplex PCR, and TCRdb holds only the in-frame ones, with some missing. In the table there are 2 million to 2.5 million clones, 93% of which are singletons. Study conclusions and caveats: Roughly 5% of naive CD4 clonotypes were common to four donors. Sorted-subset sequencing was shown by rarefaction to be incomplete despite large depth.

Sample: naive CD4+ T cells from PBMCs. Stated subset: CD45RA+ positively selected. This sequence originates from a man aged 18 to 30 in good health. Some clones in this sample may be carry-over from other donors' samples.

For the CDR3, the DNA is TGTGCCAGCAGTTACTCTTCCGTCCGCTCTGGAAACACCATATATTTT. This sequence encodes CASSYSSVRSGNTIYF. The chain is built from TRBV6-6 and TRBJ1-3, with no clear D. The germline CDR1 and CDR2 sequences are MNHNY and SVGAGI (reference sequence). This CDR3 is built from 16 residues. V was trimmed by 0 bases and J by 0 bases, leaving 9 bases between them.